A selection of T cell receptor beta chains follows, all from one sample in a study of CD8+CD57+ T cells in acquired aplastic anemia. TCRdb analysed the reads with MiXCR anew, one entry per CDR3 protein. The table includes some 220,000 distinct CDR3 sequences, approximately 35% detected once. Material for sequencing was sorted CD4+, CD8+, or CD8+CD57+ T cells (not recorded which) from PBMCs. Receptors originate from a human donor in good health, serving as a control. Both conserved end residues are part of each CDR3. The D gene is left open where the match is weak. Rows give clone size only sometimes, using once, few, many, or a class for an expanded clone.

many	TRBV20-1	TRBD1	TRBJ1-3	TGCAGTGCCCAAGCAGGGGGACAGGGAGTAGGAAACACCATATATTTT	CSAQAGGQGVGNTIYF
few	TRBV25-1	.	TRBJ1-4	TGTGCCAGTACAACCGGGCCCGGACGGAATGAAAAACTGTTTTTT	CASTTGPGRNEKLFF
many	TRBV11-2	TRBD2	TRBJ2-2	TGTGCCAGCAGCTTAGTAAGGACTAGCGGAATCGGGGAGCTGTTTTTT	CASSLVRTSGIGELFF
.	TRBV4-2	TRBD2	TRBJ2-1	TGTGCCAGCAGCCTCCTAACCGTTCTAGCGGGGGGCTCCTACAATGAGCAGTTCTTC	CASSLLTVLAGGSYNEQFF
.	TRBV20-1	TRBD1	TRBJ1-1	TGCAGTGCCAGTAGTGAGGACAGGGGGAACACTGAAGCTTTCTTT	CSASSEDRGNTEAFF
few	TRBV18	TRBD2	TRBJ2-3	TGTGCCAGCTCAGGCCAGCGGGGGAGCACAGATACGCAGTATTTT	CASSGQRGSTDTQYF
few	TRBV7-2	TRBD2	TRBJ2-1	TGTGCCAGCAGCTTAGAAGGGCTAGCGGGGAGTAATGAGCAGTTCTTC	CASSLEGLAGSNEQFF
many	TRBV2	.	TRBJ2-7	TGTGCCAGTCAAGTGGCAGGGTTGAACTTC	CASQVAGLNF
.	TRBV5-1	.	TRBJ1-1	TGCGCCAGCAGGCCGGGACTCTGGGGGACTGAAGCTTTCTTT	CASRPGLWGTEAFF
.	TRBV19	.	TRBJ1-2	TGTGCCAGTAGTATGACAGTTAGTTATGGCTACACCTTC	CASSMTVSYGYTF
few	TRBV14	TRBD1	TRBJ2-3	TGTGCCAGCAGCCACCCCGGGACAGGGGTTACAGATACGCAGTATTTT	CASSHPGTGVTDTQYF
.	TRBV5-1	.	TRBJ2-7	TGCGCCAGCAGCTTGACAGTCGTGGGCGACGAGCAGTACTTC	CASSLTVVGDEQYF
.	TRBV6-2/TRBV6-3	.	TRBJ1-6	TGTGCCAGCAGTTCCGTAGGAGGGAGTAATTCACCCCTCCACTTT	CASSSVGGSNSPLHF